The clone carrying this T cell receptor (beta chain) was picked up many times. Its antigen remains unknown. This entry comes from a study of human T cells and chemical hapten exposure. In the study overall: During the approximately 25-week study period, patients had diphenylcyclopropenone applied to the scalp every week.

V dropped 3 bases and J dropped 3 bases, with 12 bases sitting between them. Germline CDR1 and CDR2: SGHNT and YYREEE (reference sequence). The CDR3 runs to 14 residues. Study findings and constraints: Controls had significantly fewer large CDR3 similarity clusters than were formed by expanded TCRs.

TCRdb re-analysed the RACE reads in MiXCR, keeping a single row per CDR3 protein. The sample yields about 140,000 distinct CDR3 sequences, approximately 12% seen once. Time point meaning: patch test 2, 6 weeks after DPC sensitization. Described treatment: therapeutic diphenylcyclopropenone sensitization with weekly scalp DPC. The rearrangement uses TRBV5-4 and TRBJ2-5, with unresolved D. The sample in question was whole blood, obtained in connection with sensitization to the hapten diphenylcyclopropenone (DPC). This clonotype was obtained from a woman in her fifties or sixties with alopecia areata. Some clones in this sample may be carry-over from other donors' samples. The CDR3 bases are TGTGCCAGCAGCTCCCCATCCCCAAAAGAGACCCAGTACTTC. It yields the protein CASSSPSPKETQYF.